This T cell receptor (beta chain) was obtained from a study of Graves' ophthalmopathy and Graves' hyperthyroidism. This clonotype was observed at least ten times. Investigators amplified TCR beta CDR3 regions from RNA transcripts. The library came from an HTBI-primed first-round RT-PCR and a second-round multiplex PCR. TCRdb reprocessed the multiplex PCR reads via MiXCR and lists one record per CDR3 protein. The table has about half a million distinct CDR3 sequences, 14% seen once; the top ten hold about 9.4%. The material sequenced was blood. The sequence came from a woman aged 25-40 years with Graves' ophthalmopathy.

The CDR3 spells CASSLDGAVRVEQYF. The CDR3 nucleotides are TGTGCCAGCAGCTTAGATGGAGCGGTTCGGGTCGAGCAGTACTTC. This chain links TRBV11-2 with TRBJ2-7, with D possibly TRBD2 on 5 matching bases. The CDR3 runs to 15 residues. Germline V CDR1 and CDR2: SGHAT, FQNNGV. Deletions cut 0 bases from V and 6 bases from J, with 15 bases between.